The 16 T cell receptor beta chains below all came from one sample that was sequenced in a study of blood T cell repertoires in COVID-19. Some clones are missing from TCRdb's copy, which holds only in-frame ones; the method was immunoSEQ multiplex PCR. The sample contains approximately 100,000 clones, approximately 90% of which appear only once. The material sequenced was peripheral blood. Receptors were obtained from a human donor with COVID-19, enrolled during active disease. The donor label of this sample is uncertain.

This sequence joins TRBV19 and TRBJ2-3; D perhaps matches TRBD2 (6 bases). The CDR3 contains 15 residues. V lost 5 bases, J lost 3 bases, and 15 bases lay in between. Germline V gene sequence: CDR1 LNHDA, CDR2 SQIVND (reference sequence). The CDR3: CASSFGVAVTDTQYF. CDR3 DNA: TGTGCCAGTAGTTTCGGGGTAGCGGTAACAGATACGCAGTATTTT.

This sequence joins TRBV5-1 and TRBJ2-1; D unclear. Germline V gives CDR1 SGHRS, CDR2 YFSETQ. The V and J ends lost 0 bases and 0 bases respectively, with 7 bases between them. This CDR3 has 15 amino acids. The CDR3 region is CASSLVTNSYNEQFF. The CDR3 DNA sequence: TGCGCCAGCAGCTTGGTGACAAACTCCTACAATGAGCAGTTCTTC.

This clone showed up just once. V gene TRBV5-1 combines with J gene TRBJ1-3; 7 bases are shared with TRBD1. Per germline, CDR1 SGHRS and CDR2 YFSETQ. This CDR3 has 14 residues. After removal of 2 bases from V and 7 bases from J, the junction contained 6 bases not matched to a gene. The CDR3, as DNA: TGCGCCAGCAGCTTTGGGGACAGAGAGAACACCATATATTTT. This sequence encodes CASSFGDRENTIYF.

This chain joins TRBV2 and TRBJ2-2, with a tentative D call TRBD2 (5 bases). Per germline, CDR1 SNHLY and CDR2 FYNNEI. The V end lost 6 bases, the J end lost 6 bases, and 17 bases lay between the germline ends. This CDR3 is 15 amino acids long. CDR3 amino acids: CASSGDRVSAGELFF. CDR3 nucleotide sequence: TGTGCCAGCAGCGGGGATAGGGTCAGCGCCGGGGAGCTGTTTTTT.

The rearrangement uses TRBV5-6 and TRBJ2-6, with D perhaps TRBD1 (6 bases). Trimming pared 5 bases from V and 0 bases from J, leaving 15 bases between. Germline V gene sequence: CDR1 SGHDT, CDR2 YYEEEE. This CDR3 has 17 residues. For the CDR3, the DNA is TGTGCCAGCAGACAGGGTTTAATTGGCTCTGGGGCCAACGTCCTGACTTTC. Its protein is CASRQGLIGSGANVLTF.

V is TRBV10-3 and J is TRBJ1-2; maybe TRBD1 (5 bases). The germline V and J ends were trimmed by 0 bases and 4 bases, with 15 bases remaining between them. This CDR3 comprises 16 residues. CDR1 is ENHRY, CDR2 SYGVKD, per germline. CDR3 region: CAISESIGPGGYGYTF. The DNA for the CDR3 is TGTGCCATCAGTGAGTCGATTGGCCCCGGGGGCTATGGCTACACCTTC.

The rearrangement links TRBV19 to TRBJ2-1; 7 bases map to TRBD2. This CDR3 is built from 16 residues. V shed 1 base and J 0 bases; nucleotides not matched to a gene: 3. Per germline, CDR1 LNHDA and CDR2 SQIVND (reference sequence). The CDR3 DNA is TGTGCCAGTAGTATAGTGGGGGGGTCCTCCTACAATGAGCAGTTCTTC. Its translation is CASSIVGGSSYNEQFF.

V and J are TRBV6-5 and TRBJ1-2; 11 bases are shared with TRBD1. Germline V gives CDR1 MNHEY, CDR2 SVGAGI. This CDR3 spans 14 amino acids. Trimming at V came to 2 bases and at J to 7 bases, leaving 3 bases not matched to a gene. The chain's CDR3 is CASSYGQGAVGYTF. The CDR3 bases are TGTGCCAGCAGTTACGGACAGGGGGCCGTTGGCTACACCTTC.

V is TRBV5-1 and J is TRBJ2-7, with D possibly TRBD2 on 7 matching bases. Germline CDR1 is SGHRS and CDR2 is YFSETQ. V lost 6 bases to trimming and J lost 2 bases, with 12 bases between them. The CDR3 loop spans 13 amino acids. CDR3 amino acids: CASKGEGTYEQYF. CDR3 DNA: TGCGCCAGCAAGGGGGAGGGGACCTACGAGCAGTACTTC.

The rearrangement joins TRBV6-5 to TRBJ1-1, with TRBD1 as a possible D gene (5 bases). The CDR3 is 14 amino acids. V was cut by 6 bases and J by 0 bases, with 11 bases left in between. The germline V gene has CDR1 MNHEY and CDR2 SVGAGI. CDR3 sequence: CASRYTGLNTEAFF. The CDR3 DNA reads TGTGCCAGCAGGTATACAGGTTTGAACACTGAAGCTTTCTTT.

This rearrangement joins TRBV5-4 to TRBJ1-1, with 9 bases fitting TRBD1. The V gene end was trimmed by 2 bases and the J gene end by 10 bases; junction bases not matched to a gene: 12. The length of the CDR3 is 15 residues. Per germline, CDR1 SGHNT and CDR2 YYREEE (reference sequence). The CDR3: CASSFSRDRALVAFF. Here the CDR3 DNA reads TGTGCCAGCAGCTTCTCTAGGGACAGGGCCTTGGTAGCTTTCTTT. The variable domain in full, completed from reference TRBV5-4 and TRBJ1-1, reads ETGVTQSPTHLIKTRGQQVTLRCSSQSGHNTVSWYQQALGQGPQFIFQYYREEENGRGNFPPRFSGLQFPNYSSELNVNALELDDSALYLCASSFSRDRALVAFFGQGTRLTVV.

V usage is TRBV5-5 and J usage is TRBJ2-7, with TRBD1 matching 8 bases. Trimming cost V 3 bases and J 3 bases; bases outside gene matches: 8. CDR1 is SGHKS, CDR2 YYEKEE, per germline (reference sequence). The CDR3 has 15 amino acids. The CDR3 region is CASSSQDRADYEQYF. CDR3 sequence (DNA): TGTGCCAGCAGCTCCCAGGACAGGGCCGACTACGAGCAGTACTTC.

The chain carries TRBV24-1 and TRBJ2-6, with D possibly TRBD1 on 6 matching bases. The CDR3 spans 17 residues. Trimming shortened V by 3 bases and J by 2 bases, and 13 bases separated the two germline ends. Germline V CDR1 and CDR2: KGHDR, SFDVKD. CDR3 sequence: CATSDPGQSAGANVLTF. The DNA of the CDR3 is TGTGCCACCAGTGATCCCGGACAGTCAGCTGGGGCCAACGTCCTGACTTTC.

This rearrangement joins TRBV11-2 to TRBJ2-7; no firm D call. Germline lookup yields CDR1 SGHAT and CDR2 FQNNGV. This CDR3 is built from 15 residues. The germline V and J ends were trimmed by 5 bases and 2 bases, with 16 bases remaining between them. CDR3 sequence: CASSGTGSWTYEQYF. The CDR3 DNA is TGTGCCAGCAGCGGCACCGGGTCTTGGACCTACGAGCAGTACTTC. The full variable domain, in which reference TRBV11-2 and TRBJ2-7 provide the parts outside the CDR3, is EAGVAQSPRYKIIEKRQSVAFWCNPISGHATLYWYQQILGQGPKLLIQFQNNGVVDDSQLPKDRFSAERLKGVDSTLKIQPAKLEDSAVYLCASSGTGSWTYEQYFGPGTRLTVT.

The rearrangement joins TRBV5-8 to TRBJ2-7, with a tentative D call TRBD1 (6 bases). The CDR3 covers 12 residues. Trimming pared 4 bases from V and 5 bases from J, leaving 10 bases between. Per germline, CDR1 SGHTS and CDR2 YDEGEE. In DNA form, the CDR3 reads TGTGCCAGCAGCCCGGGACAAAACGAGCAGTACTTC. This translates into CASSPGQNEQYF.

This clone was detected only a few times. V usage is TRBV7-2 and J usage is TRBJ2-3, with D uncertain. The CDR3 runs to 12 residues. V dropped 5 bases and J dropped 7 bases, with 10 bases sitting between them. CDR1 is SGHTA and CDR2 is FQGNSA in the germline V gene. The CDR3 is CASSEVANTQYF. The CDR3 DNA sequence: TGTGCCAGCAGCGAGGTAGCAAATACGCAGTATTTT.